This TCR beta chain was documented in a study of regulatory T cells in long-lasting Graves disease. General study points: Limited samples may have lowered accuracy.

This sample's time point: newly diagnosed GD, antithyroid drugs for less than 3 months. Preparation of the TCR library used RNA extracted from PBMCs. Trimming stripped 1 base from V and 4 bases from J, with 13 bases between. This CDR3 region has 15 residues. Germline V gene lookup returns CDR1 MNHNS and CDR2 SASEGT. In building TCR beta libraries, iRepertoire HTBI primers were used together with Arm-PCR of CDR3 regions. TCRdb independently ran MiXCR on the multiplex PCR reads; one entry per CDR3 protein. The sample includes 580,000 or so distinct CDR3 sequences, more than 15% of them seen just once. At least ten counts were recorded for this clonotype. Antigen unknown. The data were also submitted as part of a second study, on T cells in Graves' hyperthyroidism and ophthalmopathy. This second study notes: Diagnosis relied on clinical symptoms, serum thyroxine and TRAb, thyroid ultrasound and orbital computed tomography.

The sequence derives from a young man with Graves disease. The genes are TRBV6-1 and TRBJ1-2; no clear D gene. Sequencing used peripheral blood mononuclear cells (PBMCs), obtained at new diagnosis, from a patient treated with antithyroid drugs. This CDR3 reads CASSEDLLGLYGYTF. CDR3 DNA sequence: TGTGCCAGCAGTGAAGATCTTTTGGGCCTCTATGGCTACACCTTC.